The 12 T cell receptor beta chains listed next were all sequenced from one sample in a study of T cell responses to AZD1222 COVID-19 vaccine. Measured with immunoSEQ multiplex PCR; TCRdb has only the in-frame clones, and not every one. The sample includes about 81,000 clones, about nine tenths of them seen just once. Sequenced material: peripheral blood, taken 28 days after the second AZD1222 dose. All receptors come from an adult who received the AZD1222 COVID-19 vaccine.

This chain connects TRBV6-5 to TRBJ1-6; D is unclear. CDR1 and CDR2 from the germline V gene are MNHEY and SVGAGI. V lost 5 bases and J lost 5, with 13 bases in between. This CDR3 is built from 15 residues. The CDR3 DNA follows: TGTGCCAGCAGTCGTCGGAGCGCCCATAATTCACCCCTCCACTTT. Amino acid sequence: CASSRRSAHNSPLHF.

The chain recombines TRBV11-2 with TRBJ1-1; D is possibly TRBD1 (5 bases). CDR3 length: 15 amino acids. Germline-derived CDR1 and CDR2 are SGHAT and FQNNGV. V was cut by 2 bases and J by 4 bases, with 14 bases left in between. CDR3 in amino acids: CASSLLGGRGTEAFF. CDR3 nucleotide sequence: TGTGCCAGCAGCTTATTGGGGGGACGGGGCACTGAAGCTTTCTTT.

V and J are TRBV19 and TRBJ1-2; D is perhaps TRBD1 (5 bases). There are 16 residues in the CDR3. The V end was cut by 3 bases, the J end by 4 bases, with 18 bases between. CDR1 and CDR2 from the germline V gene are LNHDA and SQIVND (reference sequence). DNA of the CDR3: TGTGCCAGTAGTATCCGTAAGATGGACAACCCCTATGGCTACACCTTC. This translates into CASSIRKMDNPYGYTF.

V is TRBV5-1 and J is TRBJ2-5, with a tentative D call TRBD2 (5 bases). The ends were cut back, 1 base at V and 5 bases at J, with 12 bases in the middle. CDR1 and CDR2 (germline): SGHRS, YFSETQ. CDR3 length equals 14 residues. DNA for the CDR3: TGCGCCAGCAGCTTGTTGTCCGGCGGGGAGACCCAGTACTTC. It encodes CASSLLSGGETQYF. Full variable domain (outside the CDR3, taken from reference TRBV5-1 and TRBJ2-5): KAGVTQTPRYLIKTRGQQVTLSCSPISGHRSVSWYQQTPGQGLQFLFEYFSETQRNKGNFPGRFSGRQFSNSRSEMNVSTLELGDSALYLCASSLLSGGETQYFGPGTRLLVL.

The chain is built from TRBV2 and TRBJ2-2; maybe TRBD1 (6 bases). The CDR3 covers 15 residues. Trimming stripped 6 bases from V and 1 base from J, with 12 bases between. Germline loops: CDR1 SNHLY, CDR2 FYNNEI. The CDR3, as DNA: TGTGCCAGCAGATCAGGGGTGGTGAACACCGGGGAGCTGTTTTTT. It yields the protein CASRSGVVNTGELFF.

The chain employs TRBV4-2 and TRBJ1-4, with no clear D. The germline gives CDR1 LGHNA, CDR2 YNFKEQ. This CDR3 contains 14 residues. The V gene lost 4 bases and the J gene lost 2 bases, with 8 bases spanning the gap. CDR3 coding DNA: TGTGCCAGCAGCCCTGGCGGTACTAATGAAAAACTGTTTTTT. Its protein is CASSPGGTNEKLFF.

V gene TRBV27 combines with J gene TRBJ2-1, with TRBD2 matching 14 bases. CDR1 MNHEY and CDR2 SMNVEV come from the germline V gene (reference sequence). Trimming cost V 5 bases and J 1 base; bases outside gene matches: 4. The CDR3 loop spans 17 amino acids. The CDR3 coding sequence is TGTGCCAGCAGTCTCGGACTAGCGGGGGGATCCTACAATGAGCAGTTCTTC. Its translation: CASSLGLAGGSYNEQFF.

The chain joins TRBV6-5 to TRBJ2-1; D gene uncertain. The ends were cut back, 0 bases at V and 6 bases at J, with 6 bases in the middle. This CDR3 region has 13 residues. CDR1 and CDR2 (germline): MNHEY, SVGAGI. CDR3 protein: CASSYSSLNEQFF. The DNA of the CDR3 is TGTGCCAGCAGTTACTCGAGCCTCAATGAGCAGTTCTTC.

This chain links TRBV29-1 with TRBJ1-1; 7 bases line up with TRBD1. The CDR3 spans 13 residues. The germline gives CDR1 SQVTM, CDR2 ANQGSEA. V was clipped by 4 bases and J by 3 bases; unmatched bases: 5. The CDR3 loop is CSVGLGGDTEAFF. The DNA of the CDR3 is TGCAGCGTTGGTTTAGGGGGCGACACTGAAGCTTTCTTT.

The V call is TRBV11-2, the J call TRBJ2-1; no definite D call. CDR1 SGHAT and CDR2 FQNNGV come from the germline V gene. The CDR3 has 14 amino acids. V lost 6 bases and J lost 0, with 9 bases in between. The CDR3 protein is CASRSPASYNEQFF. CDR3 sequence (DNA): TGTGCCAGCAGGTCCCCAGCCTCCTACAATGAGCAGTTCTTC. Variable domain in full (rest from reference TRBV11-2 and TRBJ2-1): EAGVAQSPRYKIIEKRQSVAFWCNPISGHATLYWYQQILGQGPKLLIQFQNNGVVDDSQLPKDRFSAERLKGVDSTLKIQPAKLEDSAVYLCASRSPASYNEQFFGPGTRLTVL.

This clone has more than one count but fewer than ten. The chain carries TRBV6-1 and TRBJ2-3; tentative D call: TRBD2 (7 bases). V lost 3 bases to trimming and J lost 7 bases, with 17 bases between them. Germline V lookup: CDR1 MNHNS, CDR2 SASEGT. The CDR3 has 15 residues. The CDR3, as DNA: TGTGCCAGCAGTGAGCGGGGGAGGGGGGTGAATACGCAGTATTTT. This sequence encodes CASSERGRGVNTQYF.

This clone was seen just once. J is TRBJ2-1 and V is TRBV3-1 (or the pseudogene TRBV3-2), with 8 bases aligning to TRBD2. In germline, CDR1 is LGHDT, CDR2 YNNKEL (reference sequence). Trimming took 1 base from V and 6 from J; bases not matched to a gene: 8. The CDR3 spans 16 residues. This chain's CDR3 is CASSQVHGGAFNEQFF. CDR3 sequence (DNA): TGTGCCAGCAGCCAAGTTCACGGGGGGGCCTTCAATGAGCAGTTCTTC.